This is a list of T cell receptor beta chains from one sample in a study of T-cell reconstitution after alpha-beta-depleted transplantation in children. TCRdb passed the PCR reads through MiXCR, listing each CDR3 protein once. The sample holds 250,000 or so distinct CDR3 sequences; roughly 8.2% are singletons and the top ten take almost 6.5%. Sequenced here: PBMCs, mostly from graft donor cells, sampled 180 days after TCRalphabeta/CD19-depleted stem cell transplant. The receptors derive from a male patient between 5 and 17 years old who had a stem cell transplant for acute lymphoblastic leukemia, so the T cells may come from the graft donor. Each CDR3 is given with its conserved first and last residue. Fields, in order: clone size, CDR3 length, J gene, V gene, CDR3 protein. Size values are once, few and many counts, or a class for expanded clones, and some rows have none.

>many|14|TRBJ2-7|TRBV27
CASSVDRGSYEQYF
>many|16|TRBJ2-3|TRBV7-6
CASSLGLAGEGDTQYF
>few|12|TRBJ2-2|TRBV7-6
CASSRSAGELFF
>many|11|TRBJ2-7|TRBV20-1
CSASGGHEQYF
>many|13|TRBJ2-1|TRBV7-9
CASSLRGSNEQFF
>many|14|TRBJ2-7|TRBV7-6
CASSLATRAYEQYF
>many|14|TRBJ2-4|TRBV11-2
CASSRDPGPNIQYF
>many|19|TRBJ2-7|TRBV28
CASSPEARERTRWIGEQYF
>many|14|TRBJ1-2|TRBV5-1
CASSRQGSSIGYTF
>NA|13|TRBJ2-6|TRBV7-9
CASHPGGANVLTF
>many|15|TRBJ2-3|TRBV10-3
CAIREGDSFTDTQYF
>many|15|TRBJ2-5|TRBV7-2
CASSLGFPTQETQYF
>many|14|TRBJ1-6|TRBV6-4
CASSERQGHSPLHF
>many|13|TRBJ2-2|TRBV29-1
CSSSGRGSGELFF
>NA|13|TRBJ2-2|TRBV7-9
CAGDRGITGELFF
>few|14|TRBJ2-2|TRBV2
CASRTGADTGELFF
>many|14|TRBJ2-1|TRBV5-1
CASSSTSGENEQFF
>many|13|TRBJ2-7|TRBV6-6
CASRRGVIYEQYF
>many|14|TRBJ2-4|TRBV12-3/TRBV12-4
CASTPRRGGNIQYF
>many|12|TRBJ1-1|TRBV5-6
CASSSGLFEAFF
>many|11|TRBJ2-3|TRBV14
CASSSGYTQYF
>many|15|TRBJ2-7|TRBV10-3
CAISGDRGGYYEQYF
>many|14|TRBJ2-5|TRBV5-5
CASSPEIYQETQYF
>many|14|TRBJ1-3|TRBV5-1
CASSSRDGGNTIYF
>many|14|TRBJ2-3|TRBV7-9
CASSFTGLTDTQYF
>many|13|TRBJ2-3|TRBV9
CASRATGGDTQYF
>many|19|TRBJ2-3|TRBV12-3/TRBV12-4
CASSRLLHYDRGGTDTQYF
>many|14|TRBJ2-2|TRBV20-1
CSALVGGPTGELFF
>few|12|TRBJ1-2|TRBV12-5
CASGWQNYGYTF
>many|15|TRBJ2-3|TRBV7-9
CASRRAGGRTDTQYF
>many|14|TRBJ2-5|TRBV11-2
CASSLHRSLETQYF
>many|13|TRBJ1-4|TRBV3-1
CASSQHRGEKLFF
>many|18|TRBJ1-4|TRBV4-2
CASSQELLGQGAGEKLFF
>many|15|TRBJ2-7|TRBV6-1
CASSEAEAGTYEQYF
>many|15|TRBJ2-3|TRBV28
CASSQGGSSTDTQYF
>many|14|TRBJ2-7|TRBV6-5
CASSTDPVTYEQYF
>many|15|TRBJ1-1|TRBV10-3
CATTTIPWRNTEAFF
>NA|14|TRBJ1-2|TRBV21-1
CASSTAAGNYGYTF
>many|17|TRBJ2-3|TRBV11-2
CASSLRTSGPSTDTQYF
>many|15|TRBJ1-5|TRBV18
CASSLQGASNQPQHF
>many|17|TRBJ2-3|TRBV5-5
CASSLPPTETITDTQYF
>many|18|TRBJ1-2|TRBV20-1
CSARDDKRTGLLSYGYTF
>many|14|TRBJ2-3|TRBV28
CASRLAGFSDTQYF
>many|15|TRBJ2-3|TRBV4-3
CASSQDNRGTDTQYF
>many|15|TRBJ2-3|TRBV29-1
CSVGGTGGGTDTQYF
>many|15|TRBJ1-1|TRBV21-1
CASSKVSGGDTEAFF
>many|15|TRBJ1-2|TRBV6-1
CASSEDRGKNYGYTF
>few|16|TRBJ2-5|TRBV21-1
CASSKARNSSKETQYF
>many|13|TRBJ2-2|TRBV7-2
CASSFTNTGELFF
>many|15|TRBJ1-1|TRBV9
CASSVVGGSVTEAFF
>few|15|TRBJ2-1|TRBV20-1
CSARDLAKGYNEQFF
>many|12|TRBJ2-3|TRBV28
CASEQGTDTQYF
>NA|16|TRBJ1-2|TRBV7-2
CASSLRRPGQGYGYTF
>NA|14|TRBJ1-5|TRBV11-2
CASSPGTHIQPQHF
>many|14|TRBJ1-2|TRBV20-1
CSASIGTVGGGYTF
>many|17|TRBJ1-3|TRBV7-9
CASSSGTGSFFGNTIYF
>many|13|TRBJ2-5|TRBV12-3/TRBV12-4
CASSLWPTETQYF
>many|14|TRBJ2-7|TRBV6-1
CASSPREGLYEQYF
>many|14|TRBJ1-5|TRBV7-8
CASSLAGFNQPQHF
>many|14|TRBJ2-7|TRBV7-8
CASIPPKGWNEQYF